This record concerns one T cell receptor beta chain sequence. Its recognized antigen is unknown. No base qualities exist here, and no much larger clone lies one base off it. The germline V gene (reference sequence) specifies DFQATT as CDR1 and SNEGSKA as CDR2. Trimming leaves V shorter by 5 bases and J shorter by 11 bases, with the junction holding 9 bases beyond the gene matches. Measured from the cysteine to the phenylalanine, the CDR3 is 12 residues long. Just the 36-base CDR3 DNA is kept, in frame starting at base 1. This record comes from a study of CD8 T cells in Susac syndrome (dated by TCRdb to between 2017 and 2020). Regarding the research as a whole: Among the sequenced Susac syndrome patients, about 6 had clinically active disease and fewer than ten were in clinical remission. At blood withdrawal, Susac syndrome patients were either therapy-naive, taking corticosteroids (in some cases with IVIg as well), or taking IVIg alone. The study used repertoire sequencing to test whether antigen drove CD8+ T cell activation and differentiation in Susac syndrome. The paper's findings and limits, for the study overall: The number of individuals in the TCR sequencing and HLA analysis was recognized as being relatively small. No clonal expansion was detected in the CD4+ T cell repertoire of Susac syndrome patients.

RNA was extracted with the RNeasy kit and about 0.5 to 1 ug was reverse transcribed using random hexamers. TCR beta CDR3 regions were amplified with the immunoSEQ multiplex PCR assay covering 54 Vbeta and 13 Jbeta segments. To correct PCR amplification bias, a synthetic template baseline was used for both primer optimization and computational correction. In the source study's methods: Reads were annotated to V, D and J genes per IMGT and analyzed with immunoSEQ Analyzer, keeping only productive sequences. Clonality was calculated as one minus the Shannon entropy normalized by log2 of the number of productive unique sequences. Public and private clones were assessed among the 100 most prevalent clones of each patient and control. Clones were defined as Susac-specific when absent from the healthy and MS cohorts, from about 1,100 published viral clones and from other ImmuneACCESS disease sequences. Using fastp at Q25 and MiXCR, TCRdb reprocessed the public reads and kept productive beta chains. Each CDR3 protein appears once, grouped with its most common genes and DNA. In this record, the V and J calls reflect TCRdb's handling and not the investigators' own analysis. A total of roughly 150,000 distinct CDR3 sequences appear in this sample, 95% of them only once. Of the sample, 0.16% falls within the top ten clones.

Peripheral blood CD8+ and CD4+ T cells from healthy donors, Susac syndrome patients and multiple sclerosis patients were profiled using high-throughput TCR beta sequencing. The Susac syndrome patients fulfilled recently defined diagnostic criteria for either definite or probable disease. Bulk CD8+ and CD4+ T cells were purified by magnetic negative isolation, whereas CD8+ TEMRA cells were enriched by FACS. Blood was drawn into EDTA tubes, processed within 24 hours, and PBMCs were isolated by density gradient centrifugation. PBMCs intended for TCR sequencing were cryopreserved in liquid nitrogen and thawed later in a water bath at 37 degrees C. Purity of sorted or isolated CD4+, CD8+ and CD8+ TEMRA cells was at least 90%.

The chain is assembled from TRBV20-1 and TRBJ2-3; TRBD2 lines up with 8 middle nucleotides. The origin of this receptor is a human donor with Susac syndrome. Sequencing was done on a sample of CD4+ T cells from PBMCs. The CDR3 amino acid sequence is: CSALLAVSGQYF. The DNA reads TGCAGTGCTTTACTAGCGGTTAGTGGGCAGTATTTT.